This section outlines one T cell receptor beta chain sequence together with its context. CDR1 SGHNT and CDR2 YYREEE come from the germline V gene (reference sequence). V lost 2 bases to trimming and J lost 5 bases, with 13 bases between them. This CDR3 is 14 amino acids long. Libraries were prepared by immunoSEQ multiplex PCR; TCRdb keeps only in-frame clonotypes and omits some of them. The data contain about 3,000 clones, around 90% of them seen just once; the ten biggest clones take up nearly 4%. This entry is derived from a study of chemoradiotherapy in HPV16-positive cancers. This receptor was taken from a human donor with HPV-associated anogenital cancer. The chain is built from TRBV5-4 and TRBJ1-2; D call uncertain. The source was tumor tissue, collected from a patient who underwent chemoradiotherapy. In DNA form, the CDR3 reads TGTGCCAGCAGCTTAGGGCCCCCGGCATATGGCTACACCTTC. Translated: CASSLGPPAYGYTF.